These T cell receptor beta chains were read from a single sample in a study of regulatory T cells in long-lasting Graves disease. MiXCR, run by TCRdb on the multiplex PCR reads, gives a single entry per CDR3 protein. The table includes about 620,000 distinct CDR3 sequences, approximately 15% detected once. The sample also formed part of further work on T cells in Graves' hyperthyroidism and ophthalmopathy.

Source: peripheral blood mononuclear cells (PBMCs), taken at new diagnosis, from a patient treated with antithyroid drugs. These receptors came from a woman in her twenties or thirties with Graves disease. Each CDR3 is given with its conserved first and last residue. The order of the fields is V gene, D gene, J gene, clone size, CDR3 DNA, CDR3 protein. A D gene is named only where the DNA matches it firmly. The listing skips clone size in some rows; elsewhere it reads once, few, many or a size class.

TRBV9,TRBD2,TRBJ2-1,few,TGTGCCAGCGCGGCGGGAGGACTGAATGAGCAGTTCTTC,CASAAGGLNEQFF
TRBV5-1,NA,TRBJ2-1,NA,TGCGCCAGCAGCTTAGGCAATAGAGTCGGTGAGCAGTTCTTC,CASSLGNRVGEQFF
TRBV27,TRBD2,TRBJ2-7,NA,TGTGCCAGCAGTTTATCATATAGCGGGAGCTCCTACGAGCAGTACTTC,CASSLSYSGSSYEQYF
TRBV6-1,NA,TRBJ2-5,many,TGTGCCAGCAGTGAAGCCCTTTTACAAGAGACCCAGTACTTC,CASSEALLQETQYF
TRBV28,NA,TRBJ1-3,NA,TGTGCCAGCAGTTTAATCGGGACCCGAGGAAGCACCATATATTTT,CASSLIGTRGSTIYF
TRBV30,NA,TRBJ2-2,NA,TGTGCCTGGAGACTCGACGCGAACACCGGGGAGCTGTTTTTT,CAWRLDANTGELFF
TRBV10-3,TRBD2,TRBJ2-3,few,TGTGCCATCAGTCCTCGCACTAGCGGTCCCCTCCCAGATACGCAGTATTTT,CAISPRTSGPLPDTQYF
TRBV2,TRBD1,TRBJ1-1,many,TGTGCCAGCAGTGAAACCCCATATTCCACAGGGGGAGCTTTCTTT,CASSETPYSTGGAFF
TRBV30,NA,TRBJ1-3,few,TGTGCCTGGAGAATTGGAAACACCATATATTTT,CAWRIGNTIYF
TRBV27,NA,TRBJ2-5,NA,TGTGCCAGCAGTCCCTCTTTGCAGGGACAAGAGACCCAGTACTTC,CASSPSLQGQETQYF
TRBV4-1,NA,TRBJ2-7,NA,TGCGCCAGCAGCCTACAGACGGGACCACAATACGAGCAGTACTTC,CASSLQTGPQYEQYF
TRBV3-1,NA,TRBJ1-1,NA,TGTGCCAGCAGCCAACGGGAGGTTAGGAGCACTGAAGCTTTCTTT,CASSQREVRSTEAFF
TRBV7-8,NA,TRBJ2-1,many,TGTGCCATCTCTCCTCGAGGGTACAATGAGCAGTTCTTC,CAISPRGYNEQFF
TRBV20-1,TRBD2,TRBJ2-1,few,TGCAGTGCCTCCCCTAGCGGGAGCTACAATGAGCAGTTCTTC,CSASPSGSYNEQFF
TRBV5-1,TRBD2,TRBJ2-4,few,TGCGCCAGCAACTTGAACCCACTAGCGGGAGGGGGAAACATTCAGTACTTC,CASNLNPLAGGGNIQYF
TRBV2,NA,TRBJ1-5,NA,TGTGCCAGCCGTGTGACGATATTACAGACGGAGCCCCAGCATTTT,CASRVTILQTEPQHF
TRBV6-2/TRBV6-3,NA,TRBJ2-5,NA,TGTGCCACCACAGGGTCTCGGTGGACCCAGTACTTC,CATTGSRWTQYF
TRBV3-1,NA,TRBJ2-1,many,TGTGCCAGCAGCCCCGCCGGCGATGAGCAGTTCTTC,CASSPAGDEQFF
TRBV20-1,TRBD1,TRBJ1-1,many,TGCAGTGCTGGGGGACAGATATTGAACACTGAAGCTTTCTTT,CSAGGQILNTEAFF
TRBV6-1,NA,TRBJ1-5,few,TGTGCCAGCAGTGAACAGGTGAATCAGCCCCAGCATTTT,CASSEQVNQPQHF
TRBV28,NA,TRBJ1-2,few,TGTGCCAGCAGTCCCGGACAGCCCTATGGAGGCTACACCTTC,CASSPGQPYGGYTF
TRBV12-3/TRBV12-4,TRBD1,TRBJ1-6,NA,TGTGCCAGCAGTCTCCGGGACAGGGGTTCCTATAATTCACCCCTCCACTTT,CASSLRDRGSYNSPLHF
TRBV5-1,TRBD1,TRBJ1-1,many,TGCGCCAGCAGCTCGCGGACAGGGAAGAGTCTCAACACTGAAGCTTTCTTT,CASSSRTGKSLNTEAFF